This T cell receptor beta chain was captured by sequencing in a study of human T cells and chemical hapten exposure. TCRdb re-analysed the 5' RACE reads in MiXCR, keeping a single row per CDR3 protein. The sample holds under 150,000 distinct CDR3 sequences, more than 15% seen once. V lost 4 bases, J lost 4 bases, and 12 bases lay in between. The CDR3 has 14 amino acids. Germline CDR1 LNHNV, CDR2 YYDKDF (reference sequence). Unfractionated whole blood was the source from which total RNA was extracted. This receptor was taken from a human donor in good health. The chain uses TRBV15 and TRBJ2-3, with a possible D match to TRBD1 (6 bases). As DNA, the CDR3 is TGTGCCACCAGCACCTCAGGGGCAGCAGATACGCAGTATTTT. Translating it yields CATSTSGAADTQYF. The full variable domain, with the rest looked up from reference TRBV15 and TRBJ2-3, is DAMVIQNPRYQVTQFGKPVTLSCSQTLNHNVMYWYQQKSSQAPKLLFHYYDKDFNNEADTPDNFQSRRPNTSFCFLDIRSPGLGDTAMYLCATSTSGAADTQYFGPGTRLTVL.